The rows below give T cell receptor beta chains drawn from one sample of a study of control samples from healthy donors and cancer patients. Sequencing used immunoSEQ multiplex PCR; TCRdb keeps in-frame clones, though not all of them. The sample contains around 20,000 clones, about four fifths of which appear only once. Sample: PBMCs. These receptors all stem from an elderly man with head and neck cancer. CDR3s include the opening cysteine and the closing phenylalanine or tryptophan. Each record gives: J gene, V gene, CDR3 protein.

TRBJ2-3 TRBV10-2 CASSGYEWDTQYF
TRBJ2-7 TRBV4-1 CASSQEWTGAYEQYF
TRBJ2-5 TRBV2 CASSARLASETQYF
TRBJ2-2 TRBV12-3/TRBV12-4 CASSYAGELFF
TRBJ1-1 TRBV30 CACQTGMNTEAFF
TRBJ1-2 TRBV5-6 CASSFRGPSGYTF
TRBJ2-5 TRBV11-2 CASSPVRVETQYF
TRBJ2-2 TRBV7-2 CASSPGLAGGATGELFF
TRBJ1-6 TRBV27 CASGRPSTSNSPLHF
TRBJ2-7 TRBV13 CASSPGVSFYEQYF